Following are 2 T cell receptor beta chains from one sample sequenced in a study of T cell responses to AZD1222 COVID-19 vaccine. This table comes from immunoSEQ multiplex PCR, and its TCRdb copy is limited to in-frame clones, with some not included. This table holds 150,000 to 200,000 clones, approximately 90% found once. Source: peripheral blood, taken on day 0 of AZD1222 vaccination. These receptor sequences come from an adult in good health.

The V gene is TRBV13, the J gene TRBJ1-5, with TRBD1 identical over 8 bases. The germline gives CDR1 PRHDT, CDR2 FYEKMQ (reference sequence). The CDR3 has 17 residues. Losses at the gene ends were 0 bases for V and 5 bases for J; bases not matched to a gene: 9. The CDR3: CASSLGLRTGFDQPQHF. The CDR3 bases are TGTGCCAGCAGCTTAGGCTTAAGGACAGGGTTCGATCAGCCCCAGCATTTT. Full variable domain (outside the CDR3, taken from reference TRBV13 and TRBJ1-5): AAGVIQSPRHLIKEKRETATLKCYPIPRHDTVYWYQQGPGQDPQFLISFYEKMQSDKGSIPDRFSAQQFSDYHSELNMSSLELGDSALYFCASSLGLRTGFDQPQHFGDGTRLSIL.

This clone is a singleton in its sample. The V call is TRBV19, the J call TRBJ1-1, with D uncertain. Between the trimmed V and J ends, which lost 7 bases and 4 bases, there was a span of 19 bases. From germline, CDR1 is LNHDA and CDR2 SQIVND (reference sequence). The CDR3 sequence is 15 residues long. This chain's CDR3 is CASTPFEGRSTEAFF. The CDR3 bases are TGTGCCAGTACTCCCTTCGAAGGGAGGAGCACTGAAGCTTTCTTT. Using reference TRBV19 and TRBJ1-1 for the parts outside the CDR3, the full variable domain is DGGITQSPKYLFRKEGQNVTLSCEQNLNHDAMYWYRQDPGQGLRLIYYSQIVNDFQKGDIAEGYSVSREKKESFPLTVTSAQKNPTAFYLCASTPFEGRSTEAFFGQGTRLTVV.